This T cell receptor beta chain derives from a study of blood T cell repertoires in COVID-19. Overall study context: Samples taken during acute and convalescent COVID-19 were collected in the United States, Italy and Spain. PBMCs, B-cell-depleted T cells, or T cells provided the cDNA or gDNA that made up the material.

Germline CDR1 reads SGHRS; CDR2 reads YFSETQ. V shed 6 bases and J shed 0 bases, with 13 bases lying between them. The CDR3 spans 15 residues. Per the original data handling: The authors estimated nucleated cell counts from reference gene primer amplification. Only in-frame clones appear in the TCRdb table, and some are missing; sequencing was by immunoSEQ multiplex PCR. V and J calls and clone size are as listed in that table; D and trimming were resolved from the DNA. The data contain about 190,000 clones, more than 85% of them seen just once; the ten biggest clones take up about 1.1%. The chain carries TRBV5-1 and TRBJ2-1, with TRBD2 as a possible D gene (6 bases). This receptor was taken from a young man with acute or convalescent COVID-19. The sample comprised peripheral blood. CDR3 amino acids: CASKTGGTSYNEQFF. CDR3 coding DNA: TGCGCCAGCAAAACCGGGGGAACCTCCTACAATGAGCAGTTCTTC.